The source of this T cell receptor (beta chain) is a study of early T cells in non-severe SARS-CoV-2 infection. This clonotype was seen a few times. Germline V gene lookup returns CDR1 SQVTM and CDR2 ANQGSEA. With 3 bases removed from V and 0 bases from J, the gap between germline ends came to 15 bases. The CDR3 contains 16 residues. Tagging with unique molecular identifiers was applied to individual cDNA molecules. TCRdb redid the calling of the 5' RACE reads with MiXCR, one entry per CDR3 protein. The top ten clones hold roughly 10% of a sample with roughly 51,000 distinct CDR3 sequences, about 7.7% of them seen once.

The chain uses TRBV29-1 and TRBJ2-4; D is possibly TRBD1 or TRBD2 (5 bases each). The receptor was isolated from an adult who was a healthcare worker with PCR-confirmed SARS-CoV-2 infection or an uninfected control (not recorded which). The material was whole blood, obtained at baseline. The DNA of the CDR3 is TGCAGCGTTGAGACGGGGCTCACCTTAGCCAAAAACATTCAGTACTTC. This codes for CSVETGLTLAKNIQYF.